This T cell receptor (beta chain) was captured by sequencing in a study of cytomegalovirus exposure and HLA in healthy donors (dated by TCRdb to 2016 to 2017). Study-level background: According to a later analysis, one platform produced both the approximately 110 validation repertoires and the 620 or so repertoires of the first cohort. A separate validation cohort of roughly 120 different subjects was used in addition to the roughly 640-subject first cohort. The study aimed to test whether signatures of past pathogen exposure could be identified by cataloging public T cell receptors. The study combined high-throughput TCR immunosequencing, statistical association of individual TCRs with disease status, and machine learning to predict cytomegalovirus infection status.

As concerns this clone: Its antigen is unknown. There are no base qualities to consult, and no much larger clone falls within one base.

Donors formed part of the validation cohort, which comprised 120 subjects and was distinct from the first cohort of under 850 subjects. Libraries were constructed by the immunoSEQ multiplex PCR assay. On the study's bioinformatics: A statistical classification framework was developed to diagnose cytomegalovirus status using the catalog of TCR beta chain sequences. What TCRdb holds here is the immuneACCESS table cut down to in-frame rearrangements. Part of the clones is not present; checked against another copy, under half of the missing clones reflect an unresolved V gene, and the others are unexplained. The DNA gave D and trimming, while V, J and clone size come from that table. Across this sample there are 65,000 to 75,000 clones, with nearly 95% seen only once. The top ten clones comprise around 1.5% of the sample. Study-wide findings and limitations: The classifier was reported to diagnose cytomegalovirus status with high specificity and sensitivity in both the original cohort and the validation cohort. The validation cohort had no HLA typing available for a later analysis, so co-occurrence within that cohort was assessed over all 120 or so repertoires. Most TCR sequences were observed very rarely across donors, whereas some public TCRs were present in many individuals. Subsequent analysis determined that TCRs grouped into clusters in the first cohort also showed a tendency toward co-occurrence across the 90 to 150 validation repertoires, and approximately 93% of cluster scores exceeded 0. A few of the identified cytomegalovirus-associated TCR beta chains were confirmed in vitro to be specific for cytomegalovirus antigens. It was suggested by the authors that the approach could potentially be generalized to other disease states and immunological phenotypes. In the study, 150 to 200 TCR beta chains were listed as associated with cytomegalovirus.

The source material was PBMCs. The origin of this receptor is a man younger than 35 in good health and CMV-seropositive.

At the DNA level, the sequence is TGCGCCAGCAGCCAAGCGAGGGGGCAGGACACCCAGTACTTC. Translated, it reads CASSQARGQDTQYF. Here the chain combines TRBV4-1 and TRBJ2-5, with 7 middle bases fitting TRBD1. The CDR3 goes from the cysteine to the phenylalanine over 14 residues. The CDR3 DNA has 42 bases and is translated from base 1. Reading the germline V gene gives CDR1 MGHRA and CDR2 YSYEKL. The germline V end is reduced by 1 base and the J end by 8 bases; junction bases left unmatched: 7.